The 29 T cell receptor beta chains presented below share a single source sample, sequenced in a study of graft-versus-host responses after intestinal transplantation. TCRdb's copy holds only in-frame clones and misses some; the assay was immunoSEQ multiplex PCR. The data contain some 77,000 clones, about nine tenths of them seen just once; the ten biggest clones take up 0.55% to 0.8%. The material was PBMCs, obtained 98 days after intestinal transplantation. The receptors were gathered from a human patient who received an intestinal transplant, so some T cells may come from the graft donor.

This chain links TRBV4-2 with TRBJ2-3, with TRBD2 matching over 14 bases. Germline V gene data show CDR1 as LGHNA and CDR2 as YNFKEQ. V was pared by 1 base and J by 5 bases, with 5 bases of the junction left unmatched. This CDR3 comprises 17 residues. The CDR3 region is CASSQGEGLAGVDTQYF. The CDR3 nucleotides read TGTGCCAGCAGCCAAGGGGAGGGACTAGCGGGAGTAGATACGCAGTATTTT.

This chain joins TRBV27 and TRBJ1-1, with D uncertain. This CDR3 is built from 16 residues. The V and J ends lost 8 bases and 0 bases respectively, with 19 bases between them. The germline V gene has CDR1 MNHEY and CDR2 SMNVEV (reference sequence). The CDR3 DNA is TGTGCCAGCTCTCTTTTAGGCAGAGCCATGAACACTGAAGCTTTCTTT. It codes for CASSLLGRAMNTEAFF.

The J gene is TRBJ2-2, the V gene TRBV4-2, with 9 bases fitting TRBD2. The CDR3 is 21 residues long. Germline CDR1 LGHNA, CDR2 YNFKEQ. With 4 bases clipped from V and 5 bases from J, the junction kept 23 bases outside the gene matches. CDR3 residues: CASSRYGSGRPFCRGTGELFF. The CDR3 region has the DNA TGTGCCAGCAGCCGGTACGGGAGCGGGAGGCCCTTTTGCCGTGGGACCGGGGAGCTGTTTTTT.

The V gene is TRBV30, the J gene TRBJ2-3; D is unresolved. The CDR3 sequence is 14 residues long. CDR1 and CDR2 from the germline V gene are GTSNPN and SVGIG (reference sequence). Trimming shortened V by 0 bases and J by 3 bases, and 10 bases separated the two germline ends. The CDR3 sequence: CAWSVWATTDTQYF. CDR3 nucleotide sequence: TGTGCCTGGAGTGTATGGGCAACTACAGATACGCAGTATTTT.

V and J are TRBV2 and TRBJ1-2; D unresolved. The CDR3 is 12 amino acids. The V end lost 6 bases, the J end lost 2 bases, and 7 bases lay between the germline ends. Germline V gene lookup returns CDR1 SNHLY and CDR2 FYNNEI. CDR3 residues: CASRYTNYGYTF. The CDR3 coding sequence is TGTGCCAGCAGGTACACGAACTATGGCTACACCTTC.

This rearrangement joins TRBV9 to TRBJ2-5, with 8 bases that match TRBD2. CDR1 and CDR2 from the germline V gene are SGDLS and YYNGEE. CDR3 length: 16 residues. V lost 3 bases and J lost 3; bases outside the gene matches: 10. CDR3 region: CASSEISGNLEETQYF. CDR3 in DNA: TGTGCCAGCAGCGAAATTAGCGGGAACCTTGAAGAGACCCAGTACTTC.

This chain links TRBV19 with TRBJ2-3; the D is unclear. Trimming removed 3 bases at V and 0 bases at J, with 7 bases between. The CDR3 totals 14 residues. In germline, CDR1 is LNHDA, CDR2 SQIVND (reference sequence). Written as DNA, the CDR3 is TGTGCCAGTAGTATTTCCCTTAGCACAGATACGCAGTATTTT. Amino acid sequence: CASSISLSTDTQYF.

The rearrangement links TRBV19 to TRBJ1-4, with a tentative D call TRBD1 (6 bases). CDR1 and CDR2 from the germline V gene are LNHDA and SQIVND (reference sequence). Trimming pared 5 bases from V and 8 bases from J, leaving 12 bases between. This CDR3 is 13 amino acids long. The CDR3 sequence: CASSVTGLEKLFF. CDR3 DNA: TGTGCCAGTAGTGTCACAGGGTTGGAAAAACTGTTTTTT.

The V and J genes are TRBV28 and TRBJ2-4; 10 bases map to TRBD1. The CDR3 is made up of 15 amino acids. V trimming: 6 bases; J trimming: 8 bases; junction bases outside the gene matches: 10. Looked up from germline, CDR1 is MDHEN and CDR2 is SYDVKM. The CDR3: CASRGYRDRGDIQYF. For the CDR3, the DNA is TGTGCCAGCAGGGGGTACCGGGACAGGGGTGACATTCAGTACTTC.

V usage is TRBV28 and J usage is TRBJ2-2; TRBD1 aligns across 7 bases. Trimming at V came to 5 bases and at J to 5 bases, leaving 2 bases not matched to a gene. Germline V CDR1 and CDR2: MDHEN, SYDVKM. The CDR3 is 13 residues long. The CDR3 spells CASSPQGTGELFF. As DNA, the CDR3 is TGTGCCAGCAGTCCACAGGGGACCGGGGAGCTGTTTTTT.

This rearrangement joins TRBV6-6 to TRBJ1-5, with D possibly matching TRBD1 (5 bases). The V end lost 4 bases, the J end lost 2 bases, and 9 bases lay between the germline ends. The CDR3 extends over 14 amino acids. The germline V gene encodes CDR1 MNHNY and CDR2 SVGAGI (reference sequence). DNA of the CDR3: TGTGCCAGCAGTTCATCGGGGGGCAATCAGCCCCAGCATTTT. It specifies CASSSSGGNQPQHF.

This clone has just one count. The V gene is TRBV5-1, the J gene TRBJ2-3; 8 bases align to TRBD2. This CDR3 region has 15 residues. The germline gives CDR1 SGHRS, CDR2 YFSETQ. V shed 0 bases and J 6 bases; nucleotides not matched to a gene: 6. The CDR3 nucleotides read TGCGCCAGCAGCTTGGCAAGCGGGGGAGGGGATACGCAGTATTTT. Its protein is CASSLASGGGDTQYF. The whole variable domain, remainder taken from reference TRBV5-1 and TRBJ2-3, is KAGVTQTPRYLIKTRGQQVTLSCSPISGHRSVSWYQQTPGQGLQFLFEYFSETQRNKGNFPGRFSGRQFSNSRSEMNVSTLELGDSALYLCASSLASGGGDTQYFGPGTRLTVL.

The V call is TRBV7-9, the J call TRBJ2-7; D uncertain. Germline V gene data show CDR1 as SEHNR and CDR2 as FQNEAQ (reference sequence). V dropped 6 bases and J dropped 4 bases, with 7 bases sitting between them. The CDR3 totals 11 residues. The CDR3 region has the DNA TGTGCCAGCAGTAATTCTTACGAGCAGTACTTC. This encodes CASSNSYEQYF.

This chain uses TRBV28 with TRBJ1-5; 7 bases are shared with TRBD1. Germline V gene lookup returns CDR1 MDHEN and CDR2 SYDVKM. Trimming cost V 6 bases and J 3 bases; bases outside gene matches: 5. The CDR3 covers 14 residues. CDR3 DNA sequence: TGTGCCAGCAGGACAGGGTGGAACAATCAGCCCCAGCATTTT. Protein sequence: CASRTGWNNQPQHF.

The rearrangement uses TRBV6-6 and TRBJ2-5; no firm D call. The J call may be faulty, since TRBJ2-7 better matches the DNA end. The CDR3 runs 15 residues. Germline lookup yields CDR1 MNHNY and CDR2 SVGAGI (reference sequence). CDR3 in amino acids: CASSYGQPLNYEQYF. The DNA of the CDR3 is TGTGCCAGCAGTTACGGGCAGCCCTTAAACTACGAGCAGTACTTC.

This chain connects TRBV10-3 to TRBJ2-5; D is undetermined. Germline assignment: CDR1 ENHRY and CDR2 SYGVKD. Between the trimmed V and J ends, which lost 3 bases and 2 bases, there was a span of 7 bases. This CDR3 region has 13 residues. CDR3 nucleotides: TGTGCCATCAGTGACAGAGAGCAAGAGACCCAGTACTTC. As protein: CAISDREQETQYF.

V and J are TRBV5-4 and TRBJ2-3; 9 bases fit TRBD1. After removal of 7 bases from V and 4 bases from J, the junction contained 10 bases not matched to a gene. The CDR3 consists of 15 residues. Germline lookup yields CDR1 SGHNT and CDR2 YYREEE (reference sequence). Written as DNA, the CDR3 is TGTGCCAGCTCAGGGGGACAGGGAGTAGCAGATACGCAGTATTTT. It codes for CASSGGQGVADTQYF.

The DNA for the CDR3 is TGTGCCTGGGGGGAGAGGGAGCTGTTTTTT. Protein sequence: CAWGERELFF. The J gene is TRBJ2-2, the V gene TRBV30, with a weak D call TRBD2 (5 bases). The V gene's germline CDR1 is GTSNPN and CDR2 SVGIG (reference sequence). The ends were cut back, 5 bases at V and 9 bases at J, with 7 bases in the middle. The CDR3 length is 10 residues.

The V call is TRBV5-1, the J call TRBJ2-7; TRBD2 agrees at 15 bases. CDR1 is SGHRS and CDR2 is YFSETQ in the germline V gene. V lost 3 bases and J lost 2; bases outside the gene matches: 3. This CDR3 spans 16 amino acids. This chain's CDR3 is CASSSGLAGGAYEQYF. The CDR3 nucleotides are TGCGCCAGCAGCTCGGGACTAGCGGGGGGTGCCTACGAGCAGTACTTC.

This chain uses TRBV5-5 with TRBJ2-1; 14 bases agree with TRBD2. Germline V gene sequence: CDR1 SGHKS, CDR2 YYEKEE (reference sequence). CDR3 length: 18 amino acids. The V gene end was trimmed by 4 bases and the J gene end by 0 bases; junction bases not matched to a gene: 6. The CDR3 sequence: CASSQGLAGAFSYNEQFF. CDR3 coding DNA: TGTGCCAGCAGCCAGGGACTAGCGGGGGCCTTCTCCTACAATGAGCAGTTCTTC.

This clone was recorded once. The CDR3 here is CSVGSGDRYGYTF. CDR3 bases: TGCAGCGTTGGGTCAGGGGATCGGTATGGCTACACCTTC. The gene calls are TRBV29-1 and TRBJ1-2; the D gene is possibly TRBD1 (6 bases). The CDR3 is 13 residues long. From germline, CDR1 is SQVTM and CDR2 ANQGSEA. Trimming removed 4 bases from V and 5 bases from J, with 14 bases in between.

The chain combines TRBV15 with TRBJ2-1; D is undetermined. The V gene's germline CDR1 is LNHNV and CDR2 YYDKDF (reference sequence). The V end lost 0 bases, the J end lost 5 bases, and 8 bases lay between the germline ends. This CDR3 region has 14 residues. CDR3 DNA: TGTGCCACCAGCAGAGATCCTACAGACAATGAGCAGTTCTTC. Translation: CATSRDPTDNEQFF.

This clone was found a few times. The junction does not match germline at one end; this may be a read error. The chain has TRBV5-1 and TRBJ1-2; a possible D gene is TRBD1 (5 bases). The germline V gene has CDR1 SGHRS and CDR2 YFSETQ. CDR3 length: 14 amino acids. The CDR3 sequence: CASSPFRGNYGYTF. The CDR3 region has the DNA TGTGCCAGCAGCCCGTTCCGGGGGAACTATGGCTACACCTTC.

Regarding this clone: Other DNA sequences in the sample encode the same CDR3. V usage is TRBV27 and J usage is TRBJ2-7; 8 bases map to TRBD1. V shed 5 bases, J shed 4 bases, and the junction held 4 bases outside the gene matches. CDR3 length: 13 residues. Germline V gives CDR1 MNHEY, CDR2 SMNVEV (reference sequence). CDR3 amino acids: CASSPGTGYEQYF. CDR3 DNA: TGTGCCAGCAGTCCAGGGACAGGATACGAGCAGTACTTC.

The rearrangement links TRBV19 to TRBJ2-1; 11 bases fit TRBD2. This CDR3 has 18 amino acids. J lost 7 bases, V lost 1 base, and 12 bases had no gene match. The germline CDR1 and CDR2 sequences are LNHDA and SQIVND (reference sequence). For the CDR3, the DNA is TGTGCCAGTAGTATAGTGGCGGGTAGCGGGAGGGCTTGGAATGAGCAGTTCTTC. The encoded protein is CASSIVAGSGRAWNEQFF. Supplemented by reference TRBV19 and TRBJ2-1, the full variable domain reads DGGITQSPKYLFRKEGQNVTLSCEQNLNHDAMYWYRQDPGQGLRLIYYSQIVNDFQKGDIAEGYSVSREKKESFPLTVTSAQKNPTAFYLCASSIVAGSGRAWNEQFFGPGTRLTVL.

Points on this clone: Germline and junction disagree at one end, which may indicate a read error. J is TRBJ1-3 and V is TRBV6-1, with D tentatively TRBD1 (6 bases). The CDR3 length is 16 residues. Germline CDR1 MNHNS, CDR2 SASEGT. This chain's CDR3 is CTSSEYDRLSGNTIYF. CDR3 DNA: TGTACCAGCAGTGAATACGACAGGTTAAGTGGAAACACCATATATTTT.

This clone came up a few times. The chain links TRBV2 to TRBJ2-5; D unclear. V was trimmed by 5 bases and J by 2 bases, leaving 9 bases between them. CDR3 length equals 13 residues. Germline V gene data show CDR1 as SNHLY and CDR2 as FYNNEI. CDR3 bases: TGTGCCAGCAGTATCTACTCACAAGAGACCCAGTACTTC. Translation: CASSIYSQETQYF.

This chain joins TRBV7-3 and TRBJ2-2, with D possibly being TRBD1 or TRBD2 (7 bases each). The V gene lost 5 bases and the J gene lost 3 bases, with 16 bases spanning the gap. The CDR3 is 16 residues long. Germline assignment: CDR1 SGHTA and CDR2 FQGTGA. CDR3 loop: CASSDREGFHTGELFF. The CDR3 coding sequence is TGTGCCAGCAGCGACAGGGAGGGGTTCCACACCGGGGAGCTGTTTTTT.

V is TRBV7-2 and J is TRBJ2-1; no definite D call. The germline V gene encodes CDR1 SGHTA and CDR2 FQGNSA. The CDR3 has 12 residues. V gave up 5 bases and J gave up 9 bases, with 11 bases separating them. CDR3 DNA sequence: TGTGCCAGCAGCAGGGTCCACACTGAGCAGTTCTTC. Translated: CASSRVHTEQFF.